This T cell receptor (beta chain) was found in a study of blood T cell repertoires in COVID-19. Turning to the study itself: Samples came from the United States, Italy and Spain, spanning acute and convalescent COVID-19. From T cells, B-cell-depleted T cells, or PBMCs came the material, which was cDNA or gDNA.

Germline lookup yields CDR1 MNHEY and CDR2 SMNVEV (reference sequence). Trimming cost V 8 bases and J 4 bases, with 14 bases left between them. This CDR3 spans 14 amino acids. Original analysis: Reference gene primer amplification gave estimated nucleated cell counts. Only in-frame clones appear in the TCRdb table, and some are missing; sequencing was by immunoSEQ multiplex PCR. The D gene and trimming were derived from the DNA, and the V and J assignments and clone size from that table. The data contain tens of thousands of clones, around nine tenths of them singletons. V is TRBV27 and J is TRBJ1-4; no clear D gene. Sequencing used peripheral blood. This receptor was identified in a woman of 80 years or more with acute or convalescent COVID-19. The CDR3 coding sequence is TGTGCCAGCCGCCGTTTCGCCGGTAATGAAAAACTGTTTTTT. Encoded protein: CASRRFAGNEKLFF.